Following are 5 T cell receptor beta chains from one sample sequenced in a study of T cells in Graves' hyperthyroidism and ophthalmopathy. RNA transcripts yielded amplified TCR beta CDR3 regions. In the first-round RT-PCR of the TCR CDR3, the HTBI primer set was used. MiXCR was run by TCRdb on the multiplex PCR reads, yielding one entry per CDR3 protein. The profile covers about 760,000 distinct CDR3 sequences, with 35% appearing a single time and around 31% taken by the ten largest. The specimen sequenced was blood. These receptors originate from a woman in her 40s with Graves' hyperthyroidism.

This clonotype was found many times. V and J are TRBV11-3 and TRBJ1-6; D is undetermined. Germline V gene data show CDR1 as SGHNT and CDR2 as YENEEA. V gave up 1 base and J gave up 14 bases, with 6 bases separating them. The CDR3 extends over 11 amino acids. The CDR3 here is CASSLGATLHF. In DNA form, the CDR3 reads TGTGCCAGCAGCTTAGGGGCCACCCTCCACTTT. The full variable domain, completed using reference TRBV11-3 and TRBJ1-6, is EAGVVQSPRYKIIEKKQPVAFWCNPISGHNTLYWYLQNLGQGPELLIRYENEEAVDDSQLPKDRFSAERLKGVDSTLKIQPAELGDSAVYLCASSLGATLHFGNGTRLTVT.

This clonotype was picked up many times. The chain links TRBV20-1 to TRBJ1-5; the D gene is possibly TRBD1 (6 bases). CDR1 is DFQATT and CDR2 is SNEGSKA in the germline V gene (reference sequence). The V end lost 4 bases, the J end lost 2 bases, and 18 bases lay between the germline ends. This CDR3 has 16 amino acids. The DNA of the CDR3 is TGCAGTGCTAACCGGGACACTGCTTTCGGCAATCAGCCCCAGCATTTT. This codes for CSANRDTAFGNQPQHF.

This clonotype was detected only a few times. The gene calls are TRBV14 and TRBJ2-5; 7 nucleotides match TRBD2. CDR1 and CDR2 (germline): SGHDN, FVKESK. This CDR3 comprises 13 residues. V trimming: 9 bases; J trimming: 1 base; junction bases outside the gene matches: 5. This CDR3 reads CASQRGSQETQYF. The CDR3 DNA follows: TGTGCCAGTCAGCGGGGAAGCCAAGAGACCCAGTACTTC. The complete variable domain, with remaining parts taken from reference TRBV14 and TRBJ2-5, reads EAGVTQFPSHSVIEKGQTVTLRCDPISGHDNLYWYRRVMGKEIKFLLHFVKESKQDESGMPNNRFLAERTGGTYSTLKVQPAELEDSGVYFCASQRGSQETQYFGPGTRLLVL.

Concerning this clonotype: This may arise from a read error, as a much more abundant clone is one base away. This CDR3 is missing its conserved last phenylalanine or tryptophan, likely due to a read error. The rearrangement links TRBV10-3 to TRBJ2-5, with 14 bases identical to TRBD2. The CDR3 sequence is 16 residues long. Germline V lookup: CDR1 ENHRY, CDR2 SYGVKD. Trimming took 2 bases from V and 3 from J; bases not matched to a gene: 2. The CDR3 sequence is CAISEPGLAGEETQYL. CDR3 in DNA: TGTGCCATCAGTGAGCCGGGACTAGCGGGGGAAGAGACCCAGTACCTC.

This clonotype was observed at least ten times. The chain uses TRBV10-2 and TRBJ2-7; tentatively, D is TRBD1 or TRBD2 (5 bases each). Germline CDR1 is WSHSY and CDR2 is SAAADI. This CDR3 region has 13 residues. V lost 10 bases to trimming and J lost 1 base, with 14 bases between them. The chain's CDR3 is CATMGEISYEQYF. In nucleotides, the CDR3 is TGCGCCACCATGGGGGAGATATCCTACGAGCAGTACTTC.